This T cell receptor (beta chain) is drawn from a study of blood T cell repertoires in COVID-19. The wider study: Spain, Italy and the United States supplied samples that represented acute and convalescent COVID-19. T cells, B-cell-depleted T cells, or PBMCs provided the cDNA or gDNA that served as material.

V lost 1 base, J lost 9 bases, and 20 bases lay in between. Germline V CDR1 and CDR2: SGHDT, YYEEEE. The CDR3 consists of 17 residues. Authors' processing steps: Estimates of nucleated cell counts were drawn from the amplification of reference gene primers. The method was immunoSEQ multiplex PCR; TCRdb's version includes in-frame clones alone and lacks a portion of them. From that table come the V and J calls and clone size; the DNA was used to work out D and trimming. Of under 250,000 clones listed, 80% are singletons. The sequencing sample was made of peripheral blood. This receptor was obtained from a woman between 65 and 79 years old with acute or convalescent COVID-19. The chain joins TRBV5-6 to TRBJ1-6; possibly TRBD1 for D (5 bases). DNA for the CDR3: TGTGCCAGCAGCTTGACAGGAGGGGACTCCCTACGTTCACCCCTCCACTTT. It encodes CASSLTGGDSLRSPLHF.